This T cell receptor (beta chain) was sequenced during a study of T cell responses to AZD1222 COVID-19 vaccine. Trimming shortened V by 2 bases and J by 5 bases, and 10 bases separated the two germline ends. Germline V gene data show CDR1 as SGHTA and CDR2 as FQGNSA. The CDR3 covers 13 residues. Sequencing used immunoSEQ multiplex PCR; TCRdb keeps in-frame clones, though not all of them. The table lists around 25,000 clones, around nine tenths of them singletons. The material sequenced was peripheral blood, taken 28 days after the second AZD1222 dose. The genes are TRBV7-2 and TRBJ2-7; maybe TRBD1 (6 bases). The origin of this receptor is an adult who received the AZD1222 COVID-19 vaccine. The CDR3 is CASSLTGPNEQYF. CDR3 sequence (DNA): TGTGCCAGCAGCTTAACAGGGCCCAACGAGCAGTACTTC.